This note documents a single T cell receptor (beta chain) sequence. No antigen is known for it. Peripheral blood CD8+ and CD4+ T cells were profiled by TCR beta sequencing. This record belongs to a study of CD8 T cells in Susac syndrome. Study results and limitations: The authors acknowledged that the study's TCR sequencing and HLA analysis involved relatively few individuals.

Trimming shortened V by 5 bases and J by 2 bases, and 10 bases separated the two germline ends. The germline V gene has CDR1 LNHDA and CDR2 SQIVND (reference sequence). The CDR3 has 15 residues. Random-hexamer reverse transcription was applied to roughly 0.45 to 1 ug RNA. MiXCR, applied by TCRdb to the immunoSEQ multiplex PCR reads, yields one record per CDR3 protein. The sample carries approximately 180,000 distinct CDR3 sequences, roughly 92% recorded once. V is TRBV19 and J is TRBJ2-6; D gene unclear. The TCR sequence derives from a human donor with multiple sclerosis. The specimen sequenced was CD4+ T cells from PBMCs. The CDR3 DNA is TGTGCCAGTAGTCCCTCTACTGCTGGGGCCAACGTCCTGACTTTC. This codes for CASSPSTAGANVLTF. Filled out from reference TRBV19 and TRBJ2-6, the complete variable domain reads DGGITQSPKYLFRKEGQNVTLSCEQNLNHDAMYWYRQDPGQGLRLIYYSQIVNDFQKGDIAEGYSVSREKKESFPLTVTSAQKNPTAFYLCASSPSTAGANVLTFGAGSRLTVL.